The 10 T cell receptor beta chains in this list originate from one sample, sequenced in a study of CD8 T cells in Susac syndrome. Random hexamers were used to reverse transcribe roughly 0.45 to 1 ug of RNA. Each CDR3 protein gets one entry after TCRdb re-called the immunoSEQ multiplex PCR reads with MiXCR. The data show 120,000 or so distinct CDR3 sequences, with around 95% seen just once and around 0.2% held by the top ten. Sequences were obtained from CD8+ T cells from PBMCs. The receptors were gathered from a human donor with Susac syndrome.

The V call is TRBV30, the J call TRBJ2-7; the D is unclear. Per the germline V gene, CDR1 is GTSNPN and CDR2 is SVGIG (reference sequence). V lost 1 base and J 1 base, leaving 5 bases between the germline ends. The CDR3 length is 12 residues. The CDR3 loop reads CAWSAISYEQYF. The CDR3 nucleotides are TGTGCCTGGAGTGCAATTTCCTACGAGCAGTACTTC.

V gene TRBV29-1 combines with J gene TRBJ2-2; no clear D. V was clipped by 1 base and J by 4 bases, with 7 bases between them. This CDR3 region has 13 residues. Germline V lookup: CDR1 SQVTM, CDR2 ANQGSEA. This CDR3 reads CSVEVLVTGELFF. In nucleotides, the CDR3 is TGCAGCGTTGAAGTACTTGTCACCGGGGAGCTGTTTTTT.

V is TRBV6-4 and J is TRBJ2-6, with 8 nucleotides matching TRBD1. There are 17 residues in the CDR3. V dropped 2 bases and J dropped 0; count of bases not matched to a gene: 3. In germline, CDR1 is MRHNA, CDR2 SNTAGT. The CDR3 sequence is CASSDGQGGSGANVLTF. CDR3 sequence (DNA): TGTGCCAGCAGTGACGGACAGGGAGGCTCTGGGGCCAACGTCCTGACTTTC.

This clonotype was found once. V gene TRBV4-3 combines with J gene TRBJ2-4; D gene uncertain. Germline V gene data show CDR1 as LGHNA and CDR2 as YSLEER. Between the trimmed V and J ends, which lost 5 bases and 0 bases, there was a span of 17 bases. CDR3 length: 17 amino acids. CDR3 nucleotides: TGCGCCAGCAGCGAAGGCACGGGTTCCCTAGCCAAAAACATTCAGTACTTC. Encoded protein: CASSEGTGSLAKNIQYF.

V and J are TRBV28 and TRBJ2-1; 10 bases match TRBD2. This CDR3 comprises 15 residues. Germline CDR1 is MDHEN and CDR2 is SYDVKM. Trimming removed 6 bases from V and 4 bases from J; junction bases left unmatched: 6. The CDR3 nucleotides read TGTGCCAGCAGCTCCGGACTAGCGGAATACAATGAGCAGTTCTTC. As protein: CASSSGLAEYNEQFF.

The chain employs TRBV7-9 and TRBJ2-7; 12 bases agree with TRBD2. The CDR3 consists of 16 residues. Germline V gene lookup returns CDR1 SEHNR and CDR2 FQNEAQ (reference sequence). Unmatched junction bases numbered 5, after V lost 3 bases and J lost 2 bases. The DNA of the CDR3 is TGTGCCAGCAGCTTGGCGACTAGCGGGAGAACCTACGAGCAGTACTTC. Translated: CASSLATSGRTYEQYF. Supplemented by reference TRBV7-9 and TRBJ2-7, the full variable domain reads DTGVSQNPRHKITKRGQNVTFRCDPISEHNRLYWYRQTLGQGPEFLTYFQNEAQLEKSRLLSDRFSAERPKGSFSTLEIQRTEQGDSAMYLCASSLATSGRTYEQYFGPGTRLTVT.

The CDR3 here is CASSYSRDRPSTEAFF. The DNA of the CDR3 is TGTGCCAGCAGTTACTCGAGGGACAGGCCGAGCACTGAAGCTTTCTTT. The genes are TRBV6-6 and TRBJ1-1; 8 bases match TRBD1. Trimming took 0 bases from V and 4 from J; bases not matched to a gene: 7. Per the germline V gene, CDR1 is MNHNY and CDR2 is SVGAGI (reference sequence). CDR3 length: 16 amino acids.

The rearrangement joins TRBV6-6 to TRBJ1-2; possibly TRBD1 for D (5 bases). Germline V gene data show CDR1 as MNHNY and CDR2 as SVGAGI (reference sequence). CDR3 length equals 12 residues. Trimming removed 6 bases from V and 8 bases from J, with 13 bases in between. The CDR3 DNA reads as TGTGCCAGCAGCTCCGGGACCGAAGGCTACACCTTC. Translation gives CASSSGTEGYTF.

This chain joins TRBV2 and TRBJ2-1; 12 bases are a match to TRBD2. With V trimmed by 3 bases and J by 9 bases, 9 bases remained unmatched. The CDR3 sequence is 16 residues long. Germline-derived CDR1 and CDR2 are SNHLY and FYNNEI. The CDR3 nucleotides read TGTGCCAGCAGTGACGTCCTAGCGGGAGGGCCTGGTGAGCAGTTCTTC. As protein: CASSDVLAGGPGEQFF.

This chain connects TRBV20-1 to TRBJ1-3; no firm D call. CDR3 length: 17 residues. Trimming cost V 1 base and J 0 bases, with 16 bases left between them. Germline lookup yields CDR1 DFQATT and CDR2 SNEGSKA (reference sequence). CDR3 residues: CSARARIPQSSGNTIYF. The DNA for the CDR3 is TGCAGTGCTAGAGCAAGAATCCCACAGAGCTCTGGAAACACCATATATTTT.